These 18 T cell receptor beta chains originate from one sample sequenced in a study of blood T cell repertoires in COVID-19. Assay used: immunoSEQ multiplex PCR; TCRdb lists only in-frame clones, some missing. The data show over 200,000 clones, 81% seen once. The sample consisted of peripheral blood. Every receptor here comes from a woman older than 75 with acute or convalescent COVID-19.

This rearrangement joins TRBV5-4 to TRBJ2-2, with 12 bases matching TRBD2. CDR3 length: 16 amino acids. CDR1 and CDR2 from the germline V gene are SGHNT and YYREEE (reference sequence). Trimming cost V 3 bases and J 5 bases; bases outside gene matches: 5. CDR3 loop: CASSSTSGSRTGELFF. The CDR3 coding sequence is TGTGCCAGCAGCTCGACTAGCGGGAGTCGGACCGGGGAGCTGTTTTTT.

This clone was counted a few times. The genes are TRBV2 and TRBJ1-2; unclear D gene. Germline V gives CDR1 SNHLY, CDR2 FYNNEI. The V end was cut by 4 bases, the J end by 5 bases, with 8 bases between. There are 12 residues in the CDR3. CDR3 amino acids: CASSVGRYGYTF. DNA for the CDR3: TGTGCCAGCAGTGTCGGTCGATATGGCTACACCTTC. Based on the CDR3 plus reference TRBV2 and TRBJ1-2, the full variable domain is EPEVTQTPSHQVTQMGQEVILRCVPISNHLYFYWYRQILGQKVEFLVSFYNNEISEKSEIFDDQFSVERPDGSNFTLKIRSTKLEDSAMYFCASSVGRYGYTFGSGTRLTVV.

The J gene is TRBJ1-3, the V gene TRBV2; no reliable D call. Trimming took 6 bases from V and 4 from J, leaving 13 bases between them. The CDR3 length is 14 residues. Germline V gene lookup returns CDR1 SNHLY and CDR2 FYNNEI. CDR3 amino acids: CASSYGILGNTIYF. DNA of the CDR3: TGTGCCAGCAGCTACGGGATTTTGGGAAACACCATATATTTT.

This clone was found a few times. The chain employs TRBV18 and TRBJ1-1, with a tentative D call TRBD1 (6 bases). The CDR3 extends over 12 amino acids. Germline CDR1 reads KGHSH; CDR2 reads LQKENI. Trimming cost V 3 bases and J 7 bases, with 9 bases left between them. CDR3 sequence: CASSPGQSEAFF. CDR3 nucleotides: TGTGCCAGCTCACCCGGACAGAGTGAAGCTTTCTTT.

The rearrangement joins TRBV2 to TRBJ2-5; 11 bases are shared with TRBD1. Germline CDR1 SNHLY, CDR2 FYNNEI. V dropped 6 bases and J dropped 1; count of bases not matched to a gene: 4. The length of the CDR3 is 15 residues. CDR3 sequence: CASSADRGPQETQYF. The CDR3 coding sequence is TGTGCCAGCAGCGCGGACAGGGGGCCCCAAGAGACCCAGTACTTC.

This sequence joins TRBV10-1 and TRBJ2-7; 9 bases line up with TRBD1. This CDR3 has 14 residues. J was trimmed by 3 bases and V by 8 bases; bases with no gene match: 8. CDR1 and CDR2 (germline): WNHNN, SYGVQD (reference sequence). CDR3 sequence (DNA): TGCGCCAGCGCCCCCCGACAGGGGGGCTACGAGCAGTACTTC. The encoded protein is CASAPRQGGYEQYF.

This chain uses TRBV5-1 with TRBJ2-5, with 16 bases matching TRBD2. Germline lookup yields CDR1 SGHRS and CDR2 YFSETQ. The CDR3 is 16 residues long. The V segment lost 3 bases and the J segment 5 bases; nucleotides outside the gene matches: 4. CDR3 region: CASSWGTSGRGETQYF. CDR3 in DNA: TGCGCCAGCAGCTGGGGGACTAGCGGGAGGGGTGAGACCCAGTACTTC.

This chain connects TRBV21-1 to TRBJ2-7; the D call TRBD2 from the table was never checked on the DNA. TRBV21-1 is reported as a pseudogene. The CDR3 is made up of 17 amino acids. CDR3 in DNA: TGTGCCAGCAGCAAAGGGACTACGACTAGCGGGTGTGGAGAGCAGTACTTC. It encodes CASSKGTTTSGCGEQYF.

CDR3 bases: TGCGCCAGCAGCCAAGATCTCCGCTACAATGAGCAGTTCTTC. Protein: CASSQDLRYNEQFF. V and J are TRBV4-1 and TRBJ2-1; D call uncertain. CDR3 size: 14 residues. Trimming cost V 0 bases and J 3 bases, with 6 bases left between them. CDR1 and CDR2 from the germline V gene are MGHRA and YSYEKL.

This chain connects TRBV19 to TRBJ2-4; 11 bases agree with TRBD2. Germline lookup yields CDR1 LNHDA and CDR2 SQIVND (reference sequence). CDR3 length equals 17 residues. The V and J ends lost 4 bases and 7 bases, in that order; junction bases with no gene match: 12. Here the CDR3 reads CASSTSRLAGPRNIQYF. The CDR3 coding sequence is TGTGCCAGTAGTACCTCCCGACTAGCGGGACCGAGGAACATTCAGTACTTC.

The gene calls are TRBV20-1 and TRBJ1-1; D is unclear. The CDR3 consists of 12 residues. Germline-derived CDR1 and CDR2 are DFQATT and SNEGSKA (reference sequence). The V gene lost 3 bases and the J gene lost 6 bases, with 11 bases spanning the gap. The CDR3 loop reads CSASSPLSEAFF. CDR3 sequence (DNA): TGCAGTGCTAGTTCCCCGTTGTCTGAAGCTTTCTTT.

The V and J genes are TRBV5-6 and TRBJ1-2; 7 bases are a match to TRBD1. This CDR3 is 14 amino acids long. Looked up from germline, CDR1 is SGHDT and CDR2 is YYEEEE. The V and J ends lost 0 bases and 7 bases, in that order; junction bases with no gene match: 6. Here the CDR3 reads CASSLVGQPIGYTF. The CDR3 coding sequence is TGTGCCAGCAGCTTGGTGGGACAGCCCATTGGCTACACCTTC.

CDR3 protein: CASSYRGLPNQPQHF. The CDR3 DNA is TGTGCCAGCAGTTACCGGGGACTCCCCAATCAGCCCCAGCATTTT. V gene TRBV6-5 combines with J gene TRBJ1-5, with D maybe TRBD1 (5 bases). Germline CDR1 and CDR2: MNHEY and SVGAGI. This CDR3 has 15 amino acids. V lost 2 bases and J 3 bases, leaving 11 bases between the germline ends.

The gene calls are TRBV5-1 and TRBJ1-2; 7 nucleotides agree with TRBD1. Germline CDR1 and CDR2: SGHRS and YFSETQ. V gave up 0 bases and J gave up 5 bases; unmatched junction bases: 10. CDR3 length: 16 amino acids. The CDR3, as DNA: TGCGCCAGCAGCTTGGAATCAGGGGGGCGCGGGTATGGCTACACCTTC. Translated: CASSLESGGRGYGYTF.

This chain connects TRBV28 to TRBJ1-2, with D uncertain. This CDR3 has 12 residues. V was cut by 5 bases and J by 2 bases, with 6 bases left in between. The germline V gene encodes CDR1 MDHEN and CDR2 SYDVKM. The CDR3 is CASSKRNYGYTF. CDR3 coding DNA: TGTGCCAGCAGTAAACGGAACTATGGCTACACCTTC.

V and J are TRBV10-3 and TRBJ1-2; 12 bases line up with TRBD1. V shed 8 bases and J 9 bases; nucleotides not matched to a gene: 10. This CDR3 region has 14 residues. The germline gives CDR1 ENHRY, CDR2 SYGVKD. CDR3 DNA: TGTGCCATCTCCGGGACAGGGGGCGGCAAGAGCTACACCTTC. This encodes CAISGTGGGKSYTF.

V is TRBV14 and J is TRBJ2-2; D unresolved. The germline CDR1 and CDR2 sequences are SGHDN and FVKESK. CDR3 size: 15 residues. Between the trimmed V and J ends, which lost 0 bases and 4 bases, there was a span of 9 bases. The CDR3 protein is CASSQEGTTTGELFF. The CDR3, as DNA: TGTGCCAGCAGCCAAGAGGGCACGACCACCGGGGAGCTGTTTTTT.

The CDR3 loop is CASSSGTSASYEQYF. DNA of the CDR3: TGTGCCAGCAGCTCCGGGACTAGCGCTTCATACGAGCAGTACTTC. J is TRBJ2-7 and V is TRBV11-2; 10 nucleotides agree with TRBD2. After removal of 4 bases from V and 4 bases from J, the junction contained 7 bases not matched to a gene. The CDR3 is 15 amino acids. CDR1 SGHAT and CDR2 FQNNGV come from the germline V gene.